This TCR beta chain was profiled in a study of T cells expressing NK-cell markers. Across the whole study: The study drew TCR beta repertoires from sorted CD3+CD56+NKG2C+, CD3+CD56+NKG2C- and CD3+CD56-NKG2C+ T cells. HCMV serostatus: seven of eight sequenced donors positive, one negative. Study outcomes and limitations: Expanded NKG2C+ T cell clones were not confirmed as HCMV-specific. In a group of five to seven donors, dominant NKG2C+ clonotypes represented about 1.0-7.5% of CD8+ T cells.

Germline CDR1 and CDR2: MGHRA and YSYEKL. CDR3 size: 14 residues. TCRdb reprocessed the 5' RACE reads; each CDR3 protein has one entry and no DNA is given. The table for this sample gives a few hundred thousand distinct CDR3 sequences. For this clonotype: The antigen is unknown.

This TCR was recovered from a woman aged 45-59 years in good health. This chain links TRBV4-1 with TRBJ2-3. The sequencing input was blood T cells: a sorted CD56 or NKG2C T cell subset, CD4+ or CD8+ T cells, or bulk PBMC T cells (not recorded which). The CDR3 loop reads CASSQLGRKDTQYF.